The 26 T cell receptor beta chains in this list originate from one sample, sequenced in a study of Ad26.COV2.S vaccination and SARS-CoV-2 variants. This table comes from immunoSEQ multiplex PCR, and its TCRdb copy is limited to in-frame clones, with some not included. The sample yields around 400,000 clones, 75% to 95% seen once. As for treatment: around 19 received Ad26.COV2.S at low or high dose, single or two shots; roughly five received placebo; per-sample allocation not given. Specimens were obtained on day 63 following the first vaccine or placebo injection. The source material was peripheral blood, sampled in a trial of Ad26.COV2.S vaccine versus placebo. The receptors shown here come from a person aged 18-65 years who received the Ad26.COV2.S COVID-19 vaccine or a placebo.

The rearrangement joins TRBV4-1 to TRBJ2-3, with D possibly called TRBD1 or TRBD2 (5 bases each). CDR3 length equals 14 residues. The V and J ends lost 3 bases and 6 bases respectively, with 13 bases between them. Germline values: CDR1 MGHRA, CDR2 YSYEKL. CDR3 loop: CASSQRGVMDTQYF. CDR3 nucleotides: TGCGCCAGCAGCCAGAGGGGTGTTATGGATACGCAGTATTTT.

The chain combines TRBV30 with TRBJ2-7, with D perhaps matching TRBD1 (5 bases). Deletions cut 1 base from V and 1 base from J, with 8 bases between. There are 13 residues in the CDR3. From germline, CDR1 is GTSNPN and CDR2 SVGIG (reference sequence). Written as DNA, the CDR3 is TGTGCCTGGAGTGAGGGGATTTCCTACGAGCAGTACTTC. Protein product: CAWSEGISYEQYF. The full variable domain, with the rest looked up from reference TRBV30 and TRBJ2-7, is SQTIHQWPATLVQPVGSPLSLECTVEGTSNPNLYWYRQAAGRGLQLLFYSVGIGQISSEVPQNLSASRPQDRQFILSSKKLLLSDSGFYLCAWSEGISYEQYFGPGTRLTVT.

The J gene is TRBJ2-1, the V gene TRBV19; D remains ambiguous. Trimming pared 5 bases from V and 8 bases from J, leaving 7 bases between. From germline, CDR1 is LNHDA and CDR2 SQIVND (reference sequence). The CDR3 contains 11 residues. CDR3 sequence (DNA): TGTGCCAGTAGTTTTAGTCATGAGCAGTTCTTC. It specifies CASSFSHEQFF.

The V call is TRBV7-2, the J call TRBJ2-5; 7 bases align to TRBD2. In germline, CDR1 is SGHTA, CDR2 FQGNSA. J lost 5 bases, V lost 0 bases, and 6 bases had no gene match. The CDR3 has 15 amino acids. The CDR3 region is CASSLAQRDGETQYF. The CDR3 bases are TGTGCCAGCAGCTTAGCTCAGCGGGATGGGGAGACCCAGTACTTC.

The V gene is TRBV7-2, the J gene TRBJ2-7; D unresolved. Germline CDR1 SGHTA, CDR2 FQGNSA. This CDR3 has 13 residues. V lost 10 bases and J lost 7, with 20 bases in between. For the CDR3, the DNA is TGTGCCATTAAGGGAAACACGTTAATGGAGCAGTACTTC. Its protein is CAIKGNTLMEQYF.

This clone was picked up one time. This sequence joins TRBV28 and TRBJ2-7, with D possibly matching TRBD1 (6 bases). The V gene's germline CDR1 is MDHEN and CDR2 SYDVKM. The V and J ends lost 6 bases and 2 bases respectively, with 20 bases between them. This CDR3 region has 16 residues. The CDR3 DNA reads as TGTGCCAGCAGCTCCCCCCGGGACACGCGGGCCTACGAGCAGTACTTC. As protein: CASSSPRDTRAYEQYF.

The rearrangement joins TRBV7-2 to TRBJ2-3; D not certain. The CDR3 is 14 residues long. Trimming stripped 3 bases from V and 5 bases from J, with 12 bases between. Germline CDR1 reads SGHTA; CDR2 reads FQGNSA. CDR3 sequence reads: CASSFGQVGDTQYF. The DNA for the CDR3 is TGTGCCAGCAGCTTTGGGCAGGTTGGAGATACGCAGTATTTT.

The V call is TRBV28, the J call TRBJ1-5; possibly TRBD1 for D (5 bases). CDR3 length: 16 residues. Germline CDR1 and CDR2: MDHEN and SYDVKM. V was trimmed by 1 base and J by 2 bases, leaving 12 bases between them. CDR3 in amino acids: CASSLYVGDGNQPQHF. The CDR3 DNA reads TGTGCCAGCAGTTTATATGTTGGGGACGGCAATCAGCCCCAGCATTTT.

The V call is TRBV27, the J call TRBJ2-6, with TRBD2 matching over 7 bases. Germline CDR1 MNHEY, CDR2 SMNVEV (reference sequence). The CDR3 covers 16 residues. Trimming cost V 1 base and J 3 bases; bases outside gene matches: 3. The CDR3 nucleotides are TGTGCCAGCAGTTTATATGGGGGGGATGGGGCCAACGTCCTGACTTTC. Translating it yields CASSLYGGDGANVLTF. The full variable domain, completed using reference TRBV27 and TRBJ2-6, is EAQVTQNPRYLITVTGKKLTVTCSQNMNHEYMSWYRQDPGLGLRQIYYSMNVEVTDKGDVPEGYKVSRKEKRNFPLILESPSPNQTSLYFCASSLYGGDGANVLTFGAGSRLTVL.

The chain links TRBV6-5 to TRBJ2-7, with TRBD1 identical over 9 bases. The CDR3 is 14 residues long. CDR1 MNHEY and CDR2 SVGAGI come from the germline V gene. The junction had 8 bases not matched to a gene; V was cut back by 6 bases and J by 5 bases. The CDR3 here is CASRVDDRGDEQYF. DNA for the CDR3: TGTGCCAGCAGGGTAGACGACAGGGGGGACGAGCAGTACTTC.

This clone was seen a single time. The J gene is TRBJ2-6, the V gene TRBV29-1; the D call may be TRBD1 or TRBD2 (5 bases each). Trimming stripped 1 base from V and 4 bases from J, with 23 bases between. The CDR3 contains 19 residues. From germline, CDR1 is SQVTM and CDR2 ANQGSEA. The CDR3 spells CSVEVYRDGGPPGANVLTF. The DNA of the CDR3 is TGCAGCGTTGAAGTGTACCGGGACGGAGGTCCCCCCGGGGCCAACGTCCTGACTTTC.

CDR3 loop: CASSLGTSGSSSYEQYF. The CDR3 DNA sequence: TGCGCCAGCAGCTTGGGGACTAGCGGGAGTAGCTCCTACGAGCAGTACTTC. This chain connects TRBV5-1 to TRBJ2-7; TRBD2 agrees at 13 bases. This CDR3 has 17 amino acids. Germline lookup yields CDR1 SGHRS and CDR2 YFSETQ. The V gene end was trimmed by 0 bases and the J gene end by 0 bases; junction bases not matched to a gene: 3.

This chain joins TRBV7-2 and TRBJ2-5, with 11 bases matching TRBD2. The CDR3 consists of 16 residues. V lost 5 bases, J lost 4 bases, and 9 bases stayed unmatched. The germline gives CDR1 SGHTA, CDR2 FQGNSA. CDR3: CASSAGTSGLGETQYF. CDR3 DNA: TGTGCCAGCAGCGCAGGGACTAGCGGCCTGGGAGAGACCCAGTACTTC.

J is TRBJ1-4 and V is TRBV18, with a tentative D call TRBD1 (6 bases). Germline V gives CDR1 KGHSH, CDR2 LQKENI. The ends were cut back, 3 bases at V and 0 bases at J, with 8 bases in the middle. The CDR3 loop spans 15 amino acids. This CDR3 reads CASSPQGPTNEKLFF. Written as DNA, the CDR3 is TGTGCCAGCTCACCCCAGGGGCCAACTAATGAAAAACTGTTTTTT.

The chain combines TRBV5-1 with TRBJ1-1; the match to TRBD1 covers 8 bases. Germline CDR1 is SGHRS and CDR2 is YFSETQ. J gave up 1 base and V 3 bases, and 2 bases lay outside the gene matches. This CDR3 comprises 14 residues. The CDR3 DNA reads TGCGCCAGCAGCTGGGACAGGAGGAACACTGAAGCTTTCTTT. Translating gives CASSWDRRNTEAFF.

The chain links TRBV5-6 to TRBJ2-7, with D perhaps matching TRBD1 (5 bases). The CDR3 extends over 16 amino acids. The V end lost 0 bases, the J end lost 4 bases, and 17 bases lay between the germline ends. Germline CDR1 is SGHDT and CDR2 is YYEEEE. CDR3 DNA: TGTGCCAGCAGCTTGGCCAAGGCAGGGTCCCGATACGAGCAGTACTTC. This translates into CASSLAKAGSRYEQYF. The variable domain in full, completed from reference TRBV5-6 and TRBJ2-7, reads DAGVTQSPTHLIKTRGQQVTLRCSPKSGHDTVSWYQQALGQGPQFIFQYYEEEERQRGNFPDRFSGHQFPNYSSELNVNALLLGDSALYLCASSLAKAGSRYEQYFGPGTRLTVT.

The rearrangement joins TRBV5-6 to TRBJ2-7; 9 positions match TRBD1. The junction had 3 bases not matched to a gene; V was cut back by 1 base and J by 4 bases. Germline V gene lookup returns CDR1 SGHDT and CDR2 YYEEEE. The CDR3 extends over 14 amino acids. CDR3 nucleotides: TGTGCCAGCAGCTTGAGGACAGGGGATTACGAGCAGTACTTC. This encodes CASSLRTGDYEQYF.

The V gene is TRBV6-5, the J gene TRBJ2-1, with TRBD2 matching 10 bases. Germline assignment: CDR1 MNHEY and CDR2 SVGAGI. The CDR3 is 16 amino acids. Trimming removed 3 bases from V and 7 bases from J; junction bases left unmatched: 9. In DNA form, the CDR3 reads TGTGCCAGCAGTTATTCGGGGCTAGCGGGAGATAATGAGCAGTTCTTC. Translated, it gives CASSYSGLAGDNEQFF.

The J gene is TRBJ2-2, the V gene TRBV18; no clear D gene. V lost 3 bases to trimming and J lost 5 bases, with 7 bases between them. The V gene's germline CDR1 is KGHSH and CDR2 LQKENI. The CDR3 sequence is 13 residues long. This CDR3 is CASSPKETGELFF. The DNA of the CDR3 is TGTGCCAGCTCACCTAAAGAAACCGGGGAGCTGTTTTTT.

J is TRBJ2-7 and V is TRBV5-5; 7 nucleotides match TRBD2. Germline lookup yields CDR1 SGHKS and CDR2 YYEKEE (reference sequence). With 0 bases clipped from V and 0 bases from J, the junction kept 3 bases outside the gene matches. The CDR3 covers 15 residues. In DNA, the CDR3 is TGTGCCAGCAGCTTGGTAGCGGGTAGCTCCTACGAGCAGTACTTC. It translates to CASSLVAGSSYEQYF. Filled out from reference TRBV5-5 and TRBJ2-7, the complete variable domain reads DAGVTQSPTHLIKTRGQQVTLRCSPISGHKSVSWYQQVLGQGPQFIFQYYEKEERGRGNFPDRFSARQFPNYSSELNVNALLLGDSALYLCASSLVAGSSYEQYFGPGTRLTVT.

The gene calls are TRBV19 and TRBJ2-1; TRBD2 might be the D (6 bases). Germline values: CDR1 LNHDA, CDR2 SQIVND (reference sequence). Trimming removed 6 bases from V and 7 bases from J, with 16 bases in between. The length of the CDR3 is 14 residues. For the CDR3, the DNA is TGTGCCAGTAGCCCGTCCGGGAGCAGGAATGAGCAGTTCTTC. Translation gives CASSPSGSRNEQFF.

The chain recombines TRBV18 with TRBJ1-1; D is undetermined. The CDR3 spans 14 residues. Germline V gives CDR1 KGHSH, CDR2 LQKENI. The V end was cut by 3 bases, the J end by 4 bases, with 12 bases between. The CDR3: CASSPGEQSTEAFF. CDR3 bases: TGTGCCAGCTCACCCGGGGAGCAGAGCACTGAAGCTTTCTTT.

The V gene is TRBV30, the J gene TRBJ1-1, with TRBD1 as a possible D gene (5 bases). Germline loops: CDR1 GTSNPN, CDR2 SVGIG (reference sequence). The CDR3 is 13 amino acids. V dropped 2 bases and J dropped 5 bases, with 12 bases sitting between them. The CDR3 is CAWSQGTGTEAFF. The CDR3 coding sequence is TGTGCCTGGAGTCAAGGGACTGGGACTGAAGCTTTCTTT.

The chain is built from TRBV7-9 and TRBJ1-5; D unclear. V lost 2 bases and J 5 bases, leaving 4 bases between the germline ends. The CDR3 extends over 12 amino acids. The germline V gene encodes CDR1 SEHNR and CDR2 FQNEAQ (reference sequence). This CDR3 is CASSLYDQPQHF. DNA of the CDR3: TGTGCCAGCAGCTTATATGATCAGCCCCAGCATTTT.

Points on this clone: Additional DNA sequences in this sample encode the identical CDR3. The DNA of the CDR3 is TGTGCCACCAGTGGGGGGCACCAAGAGACCCAGTACTTC. This codes for CATSGGHQETQYF. The V call is TRBV24-1, the J call TRBJ2-5, with a weak D call TRBD1 (6 bases). V was trimmed by 5 bases and J by 0 bases, leaving 6 bases between them. This CDR3 spans 13 amino acids. CDR1 is KGHDR, CDR2 SFDVKD, per germline.

This chain uses TRBV7-9 with TRBJ2-5, with 10 positions matching TRBD2. The CDR3 has 17 amino acids. Looked up from germline, CDR1 is SEHNR and CDR2 is FQNEAQ (reference sequence). After removal of 3 bases from V and 2 bases from J, the junction contained 9 bases not matched to a gene. DNA for the CDR3: TGTGCCAGCAGCTTGGGGCTAGCGGGAGTATGGCAAGAGACCCAGTACTTC. Encoded protein: CASSLGLAGVWQETQYF.